One and the same sample provided the 7 T cell receptor beta chains below, sequenced in a study of T cell repertoires in cytomegalovirus infection (dated by TCRdb to between 2018 and 2020). The listed sequencing device is Illumina HiSeq 1500. TCRdb trimmed the raw reads at Q25, called clones with MiXCR and kept productive beta chains. Rows are unified per CDR3 protein, each entry keeping the most common DNA and genes. In all, the sample holds roughly 200,000 distinct CDR3 sequences, and approximately 18% of those were seen once. The ten largest clones represent under 30% of the sample. The sample was CD8+ T cells from PBMCs. These receptors all stem from a human donor in good health (CMV status not recorded). Some clones in this sample may be carry-over from other donors' samples.

The V call is TRBV7-7, the J call TRBJ2-2, with D possibly called TRBD1 or TRBD2 (5 bases each). V gave up 11 bases and J gave up 1 base, with 14 bases separating them. The CDR3 covers 14 residues. The germline V gene has CDR1 SSHAT and CDR2 FNYEAQ (reference sequence). The CDR3 is CALEGSWNTGELFF. For the CDR3, the DNA is TGTGCCCTTGAGGGGTCCTGGAACACCGGGGAGCTGTTTTTT. Combining the CDR3 with reference TRBV7-7 and TRBJ2-2 gives the whole variable domain GAGVSQSPRYKVTKRGQDVTLRCDPISSHATLYWYQQALGQGPEFLTYFNYEAQPDKSGLPSDRFSAERPEGSISTLTIQRTEQRDSAMYRCALEGSWNTGELFFGEGSRLTVL.

This clonotype was seen a handful of times. V gene TRBV5-1 combines with J gene TRBJ1-1; D is possibly TRBD1 (6 bases). CDR1 and CDR2 from the germline V gene are SGHRS and YFSETQ. The ends were cut back, 6 bases at V and 1 base at J, with 13 bases in the middle. This CDR3 is 14 amino acids long. The CDR3, as DNA: TGCGCCAGCACTTGGAGGGACAAGAACACTGAAGCTTTCTTT. Protein sequence: CASTWRDKNTEAFF.

This clonotype has just a few counts. The V and J genes are TRBV12-3 or TRBV12-4 and TRBJ2-7; D might be TRBD1 (5 bases). The CDR3 length is 11 residues. Trimming removed 5 bases at V and 6 bases at J, with 8 bases between. This CDR3 reads CASSLDSEQYF. The CDR3 nucleotides are TGTGCCAGCAGTCTAGACAGCGAGCAGTACTTC.

This chain links TRBV7-2 with TRBJ1-2; D unclear. The V and J ends lost 11 bases and 6 bases respectively, with 13 bases between them. The length of the CDR3 is 11 residues. CDR1 SGHTA and CDR2 FQGNSA come from the germline V gene. CDR3 nucleotides: TGTGCCCACCCCAATAGCGATGGCTACACCTTC. It is translated as CAHPNSDGYTF. Together with reference TRBV7-2 and TRBJ1-2, the CDR3 gives the full variable domain: GAGVSQSPSNKVTEKGKDVELRCDPISGHTALYWYRQSLGQGLEFLIYFQGNSAPDKSGLPSDRFSAERTGGSVSTLTIQRTQQEDSAVYLCAHPNSDGYTFGSGTRLTVV.

This chain connects TRBV12-3 or TRBV12-4 to TRBJ1-2, with 9 positions matching TRBD1. V lost 4 bases to trimming and J lost 3 bases; unmatched junction nucleotides: 3. The CDR3 loop spans 14 amino acids. The CDR3 region is CASSSTGGYYGYTF. In nucleotides, the CDR3 is TGTGCCAGCAGTTCGACAGGGGGATACTATGGCTACACCTTC.

The CDR3 loop is CASSLWQNYEQYF. The CDR3 nucleotides read TGTGCCAGCAGCTTATGGCAAAATTACGAGCAGTACTTC. The rearrangement joins TRBV11-3 to TRBJ2-7; D is unclear. The CDR3 runs 13 residues. Germline V CDR1 and CDR2: SGHNT, YENEEA. The V end was cut by 2 bases, the J end by 4 bases, with 9 bases between.

This chain joins TRBV14 and TRBJ2-1, with D perhaps TRBD2 (5 bases). CDR1 SGHDN and CDR2 FVKESK come from the germline V gene. V dropped 0 bases and J dropped 6 bases, with 18 bases sitting between them. The CDR3 loop spans 17 amino acids. The CDR3 sequence is CASSQELNLDRGNEQFF. Here the CDR3 DNA reads TGTGCCAGCAGCCAAGAACTCAATCTAGATCGGGGCAATGAGCAGTTCTTC.